This TCR beta chain was recovered during a study of post-analysis software for immune sequencing data. Findings and caveats of the study: Normalized Chao1 diversity was significantly lower in multiple sclerosis patients than in controls. Patients had higher frequencies than controls of a few TRBV segments, including TRBV5-6, TRBV5-1 and TRBV20-1.

Germline CDR1 and CDR2: SGDLS and YYNGEE. After removal of 4 bases from V and 5 bases from J, the junction contained 6 bases not matched to a gene. The CDR3 runs 15 residues. Worth noting for this clonotype: Its specificity is not known.

Unique molecular identifiers featured in each of the TCR beta cDNA libraries. TCRdb itself ran the PCR reads through MiXCR, one entry per CDR3 protein. Of hundreds of thousands of distinct CDR3 sequences in the sample, roughly 40% were seen once. This receptor was obtained from a girl aged 2-10 years with multiple sclerosis. Sequencing was done on a sample of blood. The rearrangement uses TRBV9 and TRBJ2-1, with 10 bases matching TRBD2. This CDR3 is CASSPSSGGNNEQFF. CDR3 nucleotides: TGTGCCAGCAGCCCATCTAGCGGGGGAAACAATGAGCAGTTCTTC.